Listed here is a single T cell receptor beta chain. The antigen it recognizes is unknown. Base qualities were left out, and no much larger clone turns up one base away. TCRbeta CDR3 regions were amplified from genomic DNA using the immunoSEQ Assay, a bias-controlled multiplex PCR. As for the original processing: The number of nucleated cells in each sample was estimated by amplification of reference gene primers within the assay. To quantify the absolute abundance of each unique TCRbeta CDR3 rearrangement, sequence reads were collapsed and filtered. For each sample, productive Simpson clonality was calculated by taking the square root of Simpson's diversity index across productive rearrangements. TCRdb stores this immuneACCESS table with in-frame sequences only. Part of the clones is absent; in the studies checked, under half of the shortfall reflects unresolved V genes, and no reason is known for the rest. D and trimming come from the DNA, and the V and J calls and clone size come from that table. This sample gives 150,000 to 200,000 clones in total; 70% to 85% of them show up just once. Approximately 6.9% of the sample is taken by the ten largest.

The data stem from a study of blood T cell repertoires in COVID-19 (TCRdb year 2020). Turning to the overall study: The collaborator samples originated in the United States, Italy and Spain and spanned the acute and convalescent phases of COVID-19. Sample metadata almost always included a de-identified subject ID, COVID-19 status, age in years and sex. Where available, HLA class I and class II types were obtained from metadata supplied by the sample provider rather than from assay-based typing. The prospective study material was composed of cDNA or gDNA derived from T cells, B-cell-depleted T cells, or PBMCs. The repertoires were released in a freely available public database meant as a resource for research on the immune response to SARS-CoV-2. The samples were drawn from two sources: the first 160 participants of the ongoing ImmuneRACE study, and 950 to 1,500 subjects contributed by 6 global collaborators. The dataset comprised deeply sampled blood TCRbeta repertoires from subjects exposed to, actively infected with, or recovered from COVID-19.

Results the study describes overall, beyond this receptor: Clinical and demographic metadata were provided uncurated, with the amount varying by source and participant.

The CDR3 spans 19 residues, from the cysteine through the phenylalanine. Only the CDR3 DNA is retained, 57 bases long and in frame from the first base. Trimming leaves V shorter by 5 bases and J shorter by 0 bases, with the junction holding 13 bases beyond the gene matches. The germline V gene (reference sequence) gives CDR1 as SEHNR and CDR2 as FQNEAQ. Collaborating institutions collected whole blood in K2EDTA tubes following their own protocols. For TCRbeta analysis, collaborators shipped samples in one of three forms: frozen whole blood, isolated PBMCs, or DNA extracted from either of those sample types.

What was sequenced was peripheral blood. The rearrangement joined TRBV7-9 to TRBJ2-7; TRBD2 agrees with 13 junctional bases. The TCR sequence derives from a human donor with acute or convalescent COVID-19. The donor label of this sample is uncertain. The CDR3 sequence is CASSTSGRVVLIDSYEQYF. The DNA reads as follows: TGTGCCAGCAGCACTAGCGGGAGGGTCGTTCTTATTGACTCCTACGAGCAGTACTTC.